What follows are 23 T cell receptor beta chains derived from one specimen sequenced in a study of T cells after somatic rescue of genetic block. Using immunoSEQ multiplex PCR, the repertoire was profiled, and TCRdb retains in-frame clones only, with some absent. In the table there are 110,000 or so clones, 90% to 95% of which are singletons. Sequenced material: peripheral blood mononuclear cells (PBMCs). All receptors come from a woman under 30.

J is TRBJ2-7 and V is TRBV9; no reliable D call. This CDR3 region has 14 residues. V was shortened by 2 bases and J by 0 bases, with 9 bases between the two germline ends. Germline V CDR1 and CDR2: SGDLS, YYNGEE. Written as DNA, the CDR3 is TGTGCCAGCAGCGTTCAGCCTTCCTCCTACGAGCAGTACTTC. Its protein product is CASSVQPSSYEQYF.

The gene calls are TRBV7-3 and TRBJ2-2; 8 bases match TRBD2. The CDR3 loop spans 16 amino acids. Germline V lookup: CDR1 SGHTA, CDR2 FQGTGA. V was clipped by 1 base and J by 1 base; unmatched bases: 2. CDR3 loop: CASSLNSGGNTGELFF. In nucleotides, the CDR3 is TGTGCCAGCAGCTTAAACAGCGGGGGGAACACCGGGGAGCTGTTTTTT.

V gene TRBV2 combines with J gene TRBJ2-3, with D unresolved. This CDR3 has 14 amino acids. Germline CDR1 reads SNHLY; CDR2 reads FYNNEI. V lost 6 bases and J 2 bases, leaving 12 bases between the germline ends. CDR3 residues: CASRASPHTDTQYF. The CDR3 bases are TGTGCCAGCAGGGCTAGTCCCCACACAGATACGCAGTATTTT.

The CDR3 nucleotides read TGTGCCAGCACAAATAACAGGGGCTACACCTTC. Translating gives CASTNNRGYTF. This chain links TRBV2 with TRBJ1-2; D is perhaps TRBD1 (5 bases). V shed 7 bases and J shed 8 bases, with 11 bases lying between them. The CDR3 runs to 11 residues. The V gene's germline CDR1 is SNHLY and CDR2 FYNNEI.

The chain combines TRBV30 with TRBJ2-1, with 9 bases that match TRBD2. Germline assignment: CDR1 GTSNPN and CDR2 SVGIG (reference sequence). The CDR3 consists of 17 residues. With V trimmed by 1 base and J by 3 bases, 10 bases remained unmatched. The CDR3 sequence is CAWSGSGGSGDYNEQFF. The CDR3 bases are TGTGCCTGGAGTGGGAGCGGGGGGTCCGGGGACTACAATGAGCAGTTCTTC. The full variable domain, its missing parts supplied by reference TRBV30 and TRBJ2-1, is SQTIHQWPATLVQPVGSPLSLECTVEGTSNPNLYWYRQAAGRGLQLLFYSVGIGQISSEVPQNLSASRPQDRQFILSSKKLLLSDSGFYLCAWSGSGGSGDYNEQFFGPGTRLTVL.

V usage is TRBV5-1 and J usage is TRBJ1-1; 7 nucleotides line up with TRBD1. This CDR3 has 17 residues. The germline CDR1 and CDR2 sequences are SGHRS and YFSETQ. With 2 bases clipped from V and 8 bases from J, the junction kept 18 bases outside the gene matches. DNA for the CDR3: TGCGCCAGCAGCTTACAGCCGCCGTCGGGGACAGTATTAGAAGCTTTCTTT. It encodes CASSLQPPSGTVLEAFF.

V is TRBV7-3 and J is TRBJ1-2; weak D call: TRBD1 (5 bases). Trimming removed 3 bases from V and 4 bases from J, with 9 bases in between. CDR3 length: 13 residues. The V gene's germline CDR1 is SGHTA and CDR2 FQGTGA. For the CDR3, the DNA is TGTGCCAGCAGCTTCGGGACGGCCTATGGCTACACCTTC. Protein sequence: CASSFGTAYGYTF.

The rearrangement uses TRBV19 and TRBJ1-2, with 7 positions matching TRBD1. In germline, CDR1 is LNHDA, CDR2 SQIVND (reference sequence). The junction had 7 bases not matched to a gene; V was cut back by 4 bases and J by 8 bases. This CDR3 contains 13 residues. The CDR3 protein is CASSKWTGEGYTF. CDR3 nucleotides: TGTGCCAGTAGTAAATGGACAGGAGAAGGCTACACCTTC.

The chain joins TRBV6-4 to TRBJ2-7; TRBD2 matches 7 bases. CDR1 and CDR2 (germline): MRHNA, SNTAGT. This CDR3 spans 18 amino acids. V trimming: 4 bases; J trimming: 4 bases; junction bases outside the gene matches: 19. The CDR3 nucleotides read TGTGCCAGCAGTGCCTGGCTGTGGGCAAGGCTAGCGGCGTACGAGCAGTACTTC. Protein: CASSAWLWARLAAYEQYF.

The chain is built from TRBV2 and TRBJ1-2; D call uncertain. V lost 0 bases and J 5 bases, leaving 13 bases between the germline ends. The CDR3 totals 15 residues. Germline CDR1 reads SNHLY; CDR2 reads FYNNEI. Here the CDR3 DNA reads TGTGCCAGCAGTGAAGCGATGGCGACTGTTTATGGCTACACCTTC. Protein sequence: CASSEAMATVYGYTF.

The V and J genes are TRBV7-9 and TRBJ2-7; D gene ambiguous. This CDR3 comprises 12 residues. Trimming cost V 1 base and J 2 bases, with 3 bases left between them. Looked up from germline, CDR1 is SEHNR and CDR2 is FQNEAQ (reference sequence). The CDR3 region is CASSLGAYEQYF. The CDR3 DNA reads TGTGCCAGCAGCTTAGGAGCCTACGAGCAGTACTTC. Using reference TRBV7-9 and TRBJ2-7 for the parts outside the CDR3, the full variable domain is DTGVSQNPRHKITKRGQNVTFRCDPISEHNRLYWYRQTLGQGPEFLTYFQNEAQLEKSRLLSDRFSAERPKGSFSTLEIQRTEQGDSAMYLCASSLGAYEQYFGPGTRLTVT.

The CDR3 region is CASSYSPHRGDYNSPLHF. The CDR3 DNA reads TGTGCCAGCAGTTATTCCCCTCATAGGGGGGACTATAATTCACCCCTCCACTTT. The chain recombines TRBV6-9 with TRBJ1-6, with D perhaps matching TRBD1 (6 bases). The CDR3 is 18 amino acids. Germline assignment: CDR1 MNHGY and CDR2 SVAAGI. Deletions cut 0 bases from V and 3 bases from J, with 15 bases between.

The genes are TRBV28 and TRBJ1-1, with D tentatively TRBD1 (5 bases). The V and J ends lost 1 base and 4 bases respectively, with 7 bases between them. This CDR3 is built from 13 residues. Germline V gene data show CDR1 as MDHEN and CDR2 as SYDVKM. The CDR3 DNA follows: TGTGCCAGCAGTTTATACGACAGCACTGAAGCTTTCTTT. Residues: CASSLYDSTEAFF.

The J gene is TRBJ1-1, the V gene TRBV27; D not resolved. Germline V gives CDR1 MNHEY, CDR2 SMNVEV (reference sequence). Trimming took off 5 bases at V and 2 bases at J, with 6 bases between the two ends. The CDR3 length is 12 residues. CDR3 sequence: CASSPGNTEAFF. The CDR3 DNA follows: TGTGCCAGCAGTCCTGGTAACACTGAAGCTTTCTTT.

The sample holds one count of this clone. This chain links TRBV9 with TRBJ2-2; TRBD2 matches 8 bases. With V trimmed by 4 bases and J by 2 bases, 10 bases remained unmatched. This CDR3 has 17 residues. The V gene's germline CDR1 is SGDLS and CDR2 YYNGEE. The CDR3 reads CASSSRASGSNTGELFF. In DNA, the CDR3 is TGTGCCAGCAGCTCCCGGGCTAGCGGGTCTAACACCGGGGAGCTGTTTTTT.

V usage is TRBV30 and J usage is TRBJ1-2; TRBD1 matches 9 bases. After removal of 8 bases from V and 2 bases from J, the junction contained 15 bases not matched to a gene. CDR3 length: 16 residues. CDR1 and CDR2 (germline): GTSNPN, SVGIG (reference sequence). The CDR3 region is CAGGGTGLHDNYGYTF. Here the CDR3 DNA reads TGTGCCGGAGGGGGGACAGGGCTTCATGACAACTATGGCTACACCTTC. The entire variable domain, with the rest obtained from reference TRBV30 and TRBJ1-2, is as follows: SQTIHQWPATLVQPVGSPLSLECTVEGTSNPNLYWYRQAAGRGLQLLFYSVGIGQISSEVPQNLSASRPQDRQFILSSKKLLLSDSGFYLCAGGGTGLHDNYGYTFGSGTRLTVV.

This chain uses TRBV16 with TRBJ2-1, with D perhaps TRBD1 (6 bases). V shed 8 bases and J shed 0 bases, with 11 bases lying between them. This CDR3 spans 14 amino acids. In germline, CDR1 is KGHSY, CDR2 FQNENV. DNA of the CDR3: TGTGCCAGCGGACGAGGGGGCTCCTACAATGAGCAGTTCTTC. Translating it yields CASGRGGSYNEQFF.

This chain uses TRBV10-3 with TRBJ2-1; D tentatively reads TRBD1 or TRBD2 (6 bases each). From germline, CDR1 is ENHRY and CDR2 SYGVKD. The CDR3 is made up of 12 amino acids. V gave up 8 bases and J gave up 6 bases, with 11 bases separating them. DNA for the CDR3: TGTGCCATCCGAGGGGGAGGCAATGAGCAGTTCTTC. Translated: CAIRGGGNEQFF.

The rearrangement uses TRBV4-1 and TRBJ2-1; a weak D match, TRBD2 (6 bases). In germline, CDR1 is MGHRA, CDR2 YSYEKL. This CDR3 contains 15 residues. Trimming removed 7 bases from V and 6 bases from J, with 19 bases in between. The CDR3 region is CASTPLGGSVNEQFF. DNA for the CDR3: TGCGCCAGCACCCCCCTGGGGGGTAGCGTCAATGAGCAGTTCTTC.

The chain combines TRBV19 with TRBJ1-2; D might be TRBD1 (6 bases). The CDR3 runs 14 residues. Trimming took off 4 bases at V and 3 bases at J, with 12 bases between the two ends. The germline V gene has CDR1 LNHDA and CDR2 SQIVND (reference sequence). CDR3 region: CASSTYRVDYGYTF. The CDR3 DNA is TGTGCCAGTAGTACCTACAGGGTAGACTATGGCTACACCTTC.

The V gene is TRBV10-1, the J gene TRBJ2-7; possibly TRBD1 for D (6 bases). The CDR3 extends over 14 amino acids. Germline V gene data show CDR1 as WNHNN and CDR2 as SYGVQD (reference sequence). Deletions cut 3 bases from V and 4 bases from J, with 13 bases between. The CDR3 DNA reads TGCGCCAGCAGTGATACAGGGAAACCTTACGAGCAGTACTTC. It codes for CASSDTGKPYEQYF.

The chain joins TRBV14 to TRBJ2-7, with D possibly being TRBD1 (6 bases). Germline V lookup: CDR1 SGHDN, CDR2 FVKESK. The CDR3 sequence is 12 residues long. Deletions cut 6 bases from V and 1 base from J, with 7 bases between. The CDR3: CASRGGSYEQYF. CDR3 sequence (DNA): TGTGCCAGCAGAGGGGGATCCTACGAGCAGTACTTC.

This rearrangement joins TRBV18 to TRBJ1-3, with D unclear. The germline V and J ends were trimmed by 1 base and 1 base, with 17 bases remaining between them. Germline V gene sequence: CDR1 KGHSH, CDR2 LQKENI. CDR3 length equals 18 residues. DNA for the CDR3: TGTGCCAGCTCACCACTCGGCACTCGATCGGGGTCTGGAAACACCATATATTTT. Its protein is CASSPLGTRSGSGNTIYF.